This TCR beta chain comes out of a study of blood T cell repertoires in COVID-19 (dated by TCRdb to 2020 to 2021). About the study as a whole: The collaborator samples originated in the United States, Italy and Spain and spanned the acute and convalescent phases of COVID-19. Subjects who had been exposed to COVID-19, were actively infected with it, or had recovered from it provided the deeply sampled blood TCRbeta repertoires that made up the dataset. Samples were obtained from the ongoing ImmuneRACE study (first 160 participants) and from 1,254 subjects provided by 6 global collaborators. Sample metadata almost always included a de-identified subject ID, COVID-19 status, age in years and sex. HLA class I and class II types, where available, came from metadata supplied by the sample provider rather than from assay-based typing. The repertoires were made available in a free public database intended to serve as a resource for research on the immune response to SARS-CoV-2. The material from the prospective study consisted of cDNA or gDNA derived from T cells, B-cell-depleted T cells, or PBMCs.

Participants in the prospective study were enrolled through a virtual design, were aged about 18 to 89 years, and lived in about 25 United States geographic areas. In the prospective study, cohorts were assigned on the basis of participant-reported clinical history obtained from a screening survey and a study questionnaire. Recovered participants in ImmuneRACE Cohort 3 were defined by two consecutive negative NP/OP PCR tests, clearance by a healthcare professional, or resolution of symptoms. Mobile phlebotomists in the prospective study collected whole blood, serum and a nasopharyngeal or oropharyngeal swab from every participant. Participants in the prospective study had the option to provide additional blood draws and questionnaires over an approximately two-month period. Before DNA extraction, blood samples from the prospective study were shipped at room temperature or frozen. The paper as a whole reports these results and caveats: The amount of clinical and demographic metadata varied by source and participant and was provided uncurated.

Concerning this clone itself: Its antigen is unknown. Base qualities are not at hand, and no much larger clone is one base apart.

TCRbeta CDR3 regions were amplified from genomic DNA by means of the immunoSEQ Assay, a bias-controlled multiplex PCR. The paper's data handling went like this. Nucleated cell counts per sample were estimated from amplification of reference gene primers within the assay. To quantify the absolute abundance of each unique TCRbeta CDR3 rearrangement, sequence reads were collapsed and filtered. For each sample, productive Simpson clonality was calculated by taking the square root of Simpson's diversity index across productive rearrangements. Not all clones reach the TCRdb copy of this immuneACCESS table, which keeps in-frame sequences only. Checked studies attribute under half of the gap to unresolved V genes and leave the rest unexplained. V and J calls and clone size come straight from that table; D and trimming were deduced from the DNA. For this sample there are 160,000 or so clones; more than 70% appear just once. The top ten constitute 15% to 20% of the sample.

This TCR derives from a man aged 55 to 69 who had recovered from COVID-19. Sequencing used PBMCs or T cells enriched from blood (not recorded which).

CDR3 region: CASSQRTAENSPLHF. The bases read TGTGCCAGCAGCCAAAGGACAGCCGAGAATTCACCCCTCCACTTT. This chain is built from TRBV16 and TRBJ1-6; TRBD1 is a weak D gene call, 6 bases matching. From the germline V gene, CDR1 is KGHSY and CDR2 is FQNENV. From the cysteine up to the phenylalanine, the CDR3 has a length of 15 residues. Left in the record is the CDR3 DNA by itself, 45 bases read in frame from the first base. The junction shows trimming of 2 bases on V and 7 bases on J, plus 12 bases between the germline ends.